The 18 T cell receptor beta chains presented below share a single source sample, sequenced in a study of PD-L1 blockade in urothelial cancer. The protocol was immunoSEQ multiplex PCR, while the TCRdb copy is restricted to in-frame clones and leaves out a portion. The data contain roughly 25,000 clones, almost 85% of them seen just once; the ten biggest clones take up 8% to 10%. The sample was PBMCs, taken around atezolizumab (anti-PD-L1) treatment. These receptors were collected from a man between 65 and 85 years old with urothelial cancer.

J is TRBJ1-2 and V is TRBV28, with D hard to call. Between the trimmed V and J ends, which lost 2 bases and 4 bases, there was a span of 5 bases. Germline loops: CDR1 MDHEN, CDR2 SYDVKM. The CDR3 runs 12 residues. Here the CDR3 reads CASSLGLYGYTF. CDR3 DNA sequence: TGTGCCAGCAGTTTAGGGCTCTATGGCTACACCTTC.

The chain recombines TRBV5-1 with TRBJ2-5, with D maybe TRBD1 (6 bases). V was pared by 3 bases and J by 3 bases, with 9 bases between. Germline values: CDR1 SGHRS, CDR2 YFSETQ. The CDR3 sequence is 13 residues long. This CDR3 reads CASSWDTKETQYF. CDR3 DNA sequence: TGCGCCAGCAGCTGGGACACAAAAGAGACCCAGTACTTC.

The V and J genes are TRBV2 and TRBJ2-1; D is unresolved. Germline V gene sequence: CDR1 SNHLY, CDR2 FYNNEI. The CDR3 has 10 amino acids. Deletions cut 8 bases from V and 8 bases from J, with 7 bases between. CDR3 bases: TGTGCCAGCGGTAGCTATGAGCAGTTCTTC. Its protein product is CASGSYEQFF.

The J gene is TRBJ1-2, the V gene TRBV30; maybe TRBD1 (5 bases). V lost 0 bases and J lost 4, with 9 bases in between. CDR3 length: 13 residues. Germline lookup yields CDR1 GTSNPN and CDR2 SVGIG (reference sequence). As DNA, the CDR3 is TGTGCCTGGAGTGTACGGGGGTCCTATGGCTACACCTTC. Its protein product is CAWSVRGSYGYTF.

The CDR3 DNA sequence: TGCAGCCGTCAGGGCACAGATACGCAGTATTTT. Translated, it gives CSRQGTDTQYF. The chain uses TRBV20-1 and TRBJ2-3; D is unresolved. There are 11 residues in the CDR3. CDR1 and CDR2 from the germline V gene are DFQATT and SNEGSKA (reference sequence).

The chain uses TRBV18 and TRBJ1-1, with 9 nucleotides matching TRBD1. J was trimmed by 10 bases and V by 1 base; bases with no gene match: 10. The germline V gene has CDR1 KGHSH and CDR2 LQKENI. This CDR3 contains 15 residues. For the CDR3, the DNA is TGTGCCAGCTCACCACGCCGGGACAGGGAAGAAGGAGCTTTCTTT. This sequence encodes CASSPRRDREEGAFF.

The V call is TRBV7-6, the J call TRBJ2-1; 11 positions match TRBD2. Germline V CDR1 and CDR2: SGHVS, FNYEAQ. With V trimmed by 4 bases and J by 7 bases, 12 bases remained unmatched. The CDR3 is 17 amino acids. The CDR3 DNA follows: TGTGCCAGCAGCTCACCCCTCACTAGCGGGAGTTGGAATGAGCAGTTCTTC. Its protein is CASSSPLTSGSWNEQFF.

V gene TRBV5-6 combines with J gene TRBJ1-3, with D possibly TRBD1 on 5 matching bases. Germline CDR1 is SGHDT and CDR2 is YYEEEE. The CDR3 consists of 15 residues. With 3 bases removed from V and 4 bases from J, the gap between germline ends came to 14 bases. CDR3 sequence: CASSSWTKNGNTIYF. The CDR3 nucleotides are TGTGCCAGCAGCTCCTGGACAAAGAACGGAAACACCATATATTTT.

This sequence joins TRBV11-2 and TRBJ2-2; D may be TRBD2 (5 bases). V was pared by 2 bases and J by 7 bases, with 17 bases between. CDR1 is SGHAT and CDR2 is FQNNGV in the germline V gene. CDR3 length: 16 amino acids. The CDR3 region is CASSLTGGRKDGELFF. CDR3 nucleotides: TGTGCCAGCAGCTTAACGGGTGGGAGAAAGGACGGGGAGCTGTTTTTT.

In its sample, this clone was seen once. This chain uses TRBV9 with TRBJ1-2, with unresolved D. Trimming removed 0 bases from V and 2 bases from J, with 8 bases in between. The CDR3 is made up of 14 amino acids. Germline CDR1 is SGDLS and CDR2 is YYNGEE. Here the CDR3 DNA reads TGTGCCAGCAGCGTAGTCGAGTCGAACTATGGCTACACCTTC. Encoded protein: CASSVVESNYGYTF. Full variable domain (missing parts from reference TRBV9 and TRBJ1-2): DSGVTQTPKHLITATGQRVTLRCSPRSGDLSVYWYQQSLDQGLQFLIQYYNGEERAKGNILERFSAQQFPDLHSELNLSSLELGDSALYFCASSVVESNYGYTFGSGTRLTVV.

The chain is built from TRBV7-9 and TRBJ1-2; D is unresolved. V lost 1 base and J lost 6, with 9 bases in between. The CDR3 covers 13 residues. Germline V CDR1 and CDR2: SEHNR, FQNEAQ (reference sequence). CDR3 protein: CASSLDISDGYTF. CDR3 bases: TGTGCCAGCAGCTTAGATATCTCGGATGGCTACACCTTC.

V usage is TRBV11-1 and J usage is TRBJ2-7; 10 nucleotides line up with TRBD1. Trimming at V came to 5 bases and at J to 2 bases, leaving 6 bases not matched to a gene. The germline CDR1 and CDR2 sequences are SGHAT and FQDESV (reference sequence). The CDR3 contains 15 residues. Here the CDR3 DNA reads TGTGCCAGCAGCCGGGGGACAGGGGCCGCCTACGAGCAGTACTTC. Encoded protein: CASSRGTGAAYEQYF.

The rearrangement links TRBV10-3 to TRBJ2-7; D might be TRBD1 (6 bases). V lost 2 bases and J 0 bases, leaving 8 bases between the germline ends. Germline V gene data show CDR1 as ENHRY and CDR2 as SYGVKD. The CDR3 consists of 14 residues. The CDR3 sequence is CAISEDRFSYEQYF. The CDR3 nucleotides are TGTGCCATCAGTGAGGACAGGTTCTCCTACGAGCAGTACTTC.

V and J are TRBV7-2 and TRBJ2-5; TRBD2 matches 9 bases. The germline CDR1 and CDR2 sequences are SGHTA and FQGNSA. There are 16 residues in the CDR3. V trimming: 3 bases; J trimming: 4 bases; junction bases outside the gene matches: 9. CDR3 region: CASSFMSGRKGETQYF. CDR3 in DNA: TGTGCCAGCAGCTTTATGAGCGGGAGGAAGGGAGAGACCCAGTACTTC.

The chain links TRBV15 to TRBJ2-7, with TRBD2 identical over 11 bases. The CDR3 consists of 19 residues. J gave up 0 bases and V 6 bases, and 16 bases lay outside the gene matches. Germline CDR1 reads LNHNV; CDR2 reads YYDKDF (reference sequence). CDR3 DNA sequence: TGTGCCACCAGTGAACGACTAGCGGGATCGCTCCGAAGCTCCTACGAGCAGTACTTC. Its protein product is CATSERLAGSLRSSYEQYF.

The V call is TRBV18, the J call TRBJ1-1, with no clear D. The V and J ends lost 8 bases and 1 base respectively, with 14 bases between them. The germline V gene encodes CDR1 KGHSH and CDR2 LQKENI. The CDR3 has 14 amino acids. The CDR3 protein is CASESPFRNTEAFF. DNA of the CDR3: TGTGCCAGCGAATCGCCCTTCAGGAACACTGAAGCTTTCTTT.

The chain uses TRBV5-4 and TRBJ2-5; 7 bases fit TRBD1. The CDR3 sequence is 14 residues long. Germline V gene lookup returns CDR1 SGHNT and CDR2 YYREEE (reference sequence). J lost 4 bases, V lost 2 bases, and 5 bases had no gene match. In DNA form, the CDR3 reads TGTGCCAGCAGCTTCAAGGGGGCAGGAGAGACCCAGTACTTC. Its translation: CASSFKGAGETQYF.

The V gene is TRBV6-6, the J gene TRBJ1-2; 9 positions match TRBD1. The CDR3 is 15 amino acids. In germline, CDR1 is MNHNY, CDR2 SVGAGI (reference sequence). V was clipped by 5 bases and J by 2 bases; unmatched bases: 6. Here the CDR3 reads CASSDDRGENYGYTF. The DNA of the CDR3 is TGTGCCAGCAGTGACGACAGGGGGGAGAACTATGGCTACACCTTC.